A selection of T cell receptor beta chains follows, all from one sample in a study of blood T cell repertoires in COVID-19. Using immunoSEQ multiplex PCR, the repertoire was profiled, and TCRdb retains in-frame clones only, with some absent. The sample has about 220,000 clones, about four fifths seen once; the top ten hold 4.8%. Sequencing was performed on PBMCs or T cells enriched from blood (not recorded which). The receptors shown here come from a woman aged 45 to 65 who had been exposed to COVID-19. Both conserved end residues are part of each CDR3. D genes are given only for firm matches. Rows may omit the clone size; those that give it use once, few, many or a size class.

d_call: .; j_call: TRBJ1-2; clone_size: .; v_call: TRBV21-1; cdr3_aa: CASSNTGGRNYGYTF; cdr3_nt: TGTGCCAGCAGCAATACAGGGGGTAGGAACTATGGCTACACCTTC
d_call: .; j_call: TRBJ2-7; clone_size: .; v_call: TRBV5-1; cdr3_aa: CASSRGDGTYEQYF; cdr3_nt: TGCGCCAGCAGCCGAGGAGACGGAACCTACGAGCAGTACTTC
d_call: .; j_call: TRBJ1-2; clone_size: .; v_call: TRBV2; cdr3_aa: CASRVGEELISYGYTF; cdr3_nt: TGTGCCAGCAGGGTCGGGGAGGAATTAATCAGCTATGGCTACACCTTC
d_call: TRBD2; j_call: TRBJ2-3; clone_size: .; v_call: TRBV5-1; cdr3_aa: CASSLEASGGTDTQYF; cdr3_nt: TGCGCCAGCAGCTTGGAGGCTAGCGGGGGCACAGATACGCAGTATTTT
d_call: TRBD1; j_call: TRBJ1-2; clone_size: .; v_call: TRBV12-3/TRBV12-4; cdr3_aa: CASSLDRGYGYTF; cdr3_nt: TGTGCCAGCAGTTTGGACAGGGGCTATGGCTACACCTTC
d_call: .; j_call: TRBJ2-2; clone_size: few; v_call: TRBV9; cdr3_aa: CASSRDTENTGELFF; cdr3_nt: TGTGCCAGCAGCCGGGACACCGAGAACACCGGGGAGCTGTTTTTT
d_call: .; j_call: TRBJ1-3; clone_size: .; v_call: TRBV2; cdr3_aa: CASSQGLSGNTIYF; cdr3_nt: TGTGCCAGCAGCCAGGGACTATCTGGAAACACCATATATTTT
d_call: .; j_call: TRBJ2-4; clone_size: .; v_call: TRBV2; cdr3_aa: CASRLGAAKNIQYF; cdr3_nt: TGTGCCAGTCGGTTGGGGGCAGCCAAAAACATTCAGTACTTC
d_call: TRBD1; j_call: TRBJ1-1; clone_size: once; v_call: TRBV28; cdr3_aa: CASRRTGANTEAFF; cdr3_nt: TGTGCCAGCAGACGGACAGGGGCCAACACTGAAGCTTTCTTT
d_call: TRBD1; j_call: TRBJ1-5; clone_size: few; v_call: TRBV6-5; cdr3_aa: CASSSGTGVVQPQHF; cdr3_nt: TGTGCCAGCAGTTCCGGGACAGGGGTTGTTCAGCCCCAGCATTTT
d_call: TRBD1; j_call: TRBJ1-2; clone_size: .; v_call: TRBV7-2; cdr3_aa: CASSLDRDRSYGYTF; cdr3_nt: TGTGCCAGCAGCTTAGATCGGGACAGGTCCTATGGCTACACCTTC
d_call: .; j_call: TRBJ2-7; clone_size: .; v_call: TRBV5-1; cdr3_aa: CASSFGVGAYEQYF; cdr3_nt: TGCGCCAGCAGCTTCGGGGTAGGAGCTTACGAGCAGTACTTC
d_call: TRBD1; j_call: TRBJ2-2; clone_size: .; v_call: TRBV7-2; cdr3_aa: CASSRGLLNTGELFF; cdr3_nt: TGTGCCAGCAGCAGGGGGCTCTTAAACACCGGGGAGCTGTTTTTT
d_call: .; j_call: TRBJ2-5; clone_size: .; v_call: TRBV4-1; cdr3_aa: CASSQDGGGRAETQYF; cdr3_nt: TGCGCCAGCAGCCAAGACGGCGGAGGAAGAGCGGAGACCCAGTACTTC
d_call: TRBD1; j_call: TRBJ1-2; clone_size: .; v_call: TRBV9; cdr3_aa: CASSVGQGEGYTF; cdr3_nt: TGTGCCAGCAGCGTAGGGCAGGGGGAAGGCTACACCTTC
d_call: .; j_call: TRBJ1-2; clone_size: .; v_call: TRBV18; cdr3_aa: CASSPSAGANYGYTF; cdr3_nt: TGTGCCAGCTCACCATCCGCAGGGGCCAACTATGGCTACACCTTC
d_call: TRBD1; j_call: TRBJ1-5; clone_size: .; v_call: TRBV2; cdr3_aa: CASSLTGGSNQPQHF; cdr3_nt: TGTGCCAGCAGCCTGACAGGGGGAAGCAATCAGCCCCAGCATTTT
d_call: .; j_call: TRBJ1-5; clone_size: .; v_call: TRBV28; cdr3_aa: CASSFRGSNQPQHF; cdr3_nt: TGTGCCAGCAGTTTCAGGGGTAGCAATCAGCCCCAGCATTTT
d_call: .; j_call: TRBJ2-1; clone_size: .; v_call: TRBV18; cdr3_aa: CASSPYPGPSVDEQFF; cdr3_nt: TGTGCCAGCTCACCATATCCAGGGCCCTCCGTGGATGAGCAGTTCTTC
d_call: TRBD1; j_call: TRBJ1-1; clone_size: .; v_call: TRBV19; cdr3_aa: CASSPRTGFEAFF; cdr3_nt: TGTGCCAGTAGTCCACGGACAGGATTTGAAGCTTTCTTT
d_call: .; j_call: TRBJ1-2; clone_size: .; v_call: TRBV5-5; cdr3_aa: CASSLGGVSYGYTF; cdr3_nt: TGTGCCAGCAGCTTGGGGGGAGTGAGCTATGGCTACACCTTC
d_call: .; j_call: TRBJ1-4; clone_size: .; v_call: TRBV5-4; cdr3_aa: CASSPGGRGTNEKLFF; cdr3_nt: TGTGCCAGCAGCCCCGGGGGGAGGGGAACTAATGAAAAACTGTTTTTT
d_call: .; j_call: TRBJ2-7; clone_size: .; v_call: TRBV28; cdr3_aa: CASSQQGDEQYF; cdr3_nt: TGTGCCAGCAGTCAACAGGGCGACGAGCAGTACTTC
d_call: TRBD1; j_call: TRBJ1-2; clone_size: .; v_call: TRBV11-2; cdr3_aa: CASSPGTGYSGYTF; cdr3_nt: TGTGCCAGCAGCCCTGGGACAGGGTACTCCGGCTACACCTTC
d_call: .; j_call: TRBJ1-3; clone_size: .; v_call: TRBV2; cdr3_aa: CASSARLFRSGNTIYF; cdr3_nt: TGTGCCAGCAGTGCCCGACTGTTTCGCTCTGGAAACACCATATATTTT
d_call: .; j_call: TRBJ1-1; clone_size: .; v_call: TRBV7-2; cdr3_aa: CASSINSNTEAFF; cdr3_nt: TGTGCCAGCAGCATCAACAGCAACACTGAAGCTTTCTTT
d_call: TRBD1; j_call: TRBJ2-5; clone_size: .; v_call: TRBV19; cdr3_aa: CASSPGQRETQYF; cdr3_nt: TGTGCCAGTAGTCCGGGACAGAGGGAGACCCAGTACTTC
d_call: .; j_call: TRBJ1-2; clone_size: once; v_call: TRBV6-5; cdr3_aa: CASSYSIGSANYGYTF; cdr3_nt: TGTGCCAGCAGTTACTCGATAGGGAGCGCTAACTATGGCTACACCTTC
d_call: TRBD1; j_call: TRBJ2-1; clone_size: .; v_call: TRBV6-2/TRBV6-3; cdr3_aa: CASSGTGSSYNEQFF; cdr3_nt: TGTGCCAGCAGTGGGACAGGAAGCTCCTACAATGAGCAGTTCTTC
d_call: TRBD1; j_call: TRBJ1-1; clone_size: .; v_call: TRBV5-1; cdr3_aa: CASSLQGERAFF; cdr3_nt: TGCGCCAGCAGCTTACAGGGGGAACGGGCTTTCTTT
d_call: .; j_call: TRBJ2-3; clone_size: .; v_call: TRBV5-4; cdr3_aa: CASTPPGVPTADTQYF; cdr3_nt: TGTGCCAGCACACCACCGGGTGTACCGACTGCAGATACGCAGTATTTT
d_call: .; j_call: TRBJ1-2; clone_size: few; v_call: TRBV19; cdr3_aa: CASSIGLTNYGYTF; cdr3_nt: TGTGCCAGTAGTATTGGTCTTACAAACTATGGCTACACCTTC
d_call: .; j_call: TRBJ1-1; clone_size: .; v_call: TRBV3-1/TRBV3-2; cdr3_aa: CASSLRISLLNTEAFF; cdr3_nt: TGTGCCAGCAGCCTCAGAATTTCGCTTTTGAACACTGAAGCTTTCTTT
d_call: .; j_call: TRBJ1-1; clone_size: .; v_call: TRBV5-6; cdr3_aa: CASSPQGGEAFF; cdr3_nt: TGTGCCAGCAGCCCCCAGGGAGGTGAAGCTTTCTTT
d_call: TRBD1; j_call: TRBJ1-4; clone_size: .; v_call: TRBV27; cdr3_aa: CASSFGAPGGTEKLFF; cdr3_nt: TGTGCCAGCAGTTTTGGTGCCCCAGGGGGCACTGAAAAACTGTTTTTT
d_call: TRBD1; j_call: TRBJ2-7; clone_size: .; v_call: TRBV4-3; cdr3_aa: CASSPATGKVYEQYF; cdr3_nt: TGCGCCAGCAGCCCGGCGACAGGGAAAGTCTACGAGCAGTACTTC
d_call: .; j_call: TRBJ1-4; clone_size: .; v_call: TRBV15; cdr3_aa: CATSRGGGEKLFF; cdr3_nt: TGTGCCACCAGCAGAGGCGGGGGGGAAAAACTGTTTTTT
d_call: TRBD1; j_call: TRBJ2-2; clone_size: many; v_call: TRBV11-2; cdr3_aa: CASSPGTGNTGELFF; cdr3_nt: TGTGCCAGCAGCCCCGGGACAGGAAACACCGGGGAGCTGTTTTTT
d_call: .; j_call: TRBJ1-1; clone_size: few; v_call: TRBV7-9; cdr3_aa: CASSLILGDTEAFF; cdr3_nt: TGTGCCAGCAGCTTAATTTTGGGAGACACTGAAGCTTTCTTT